These 9 T cell receptor beta chains were sequenced from one sample in a study of OX40 agonist ivuxolimab in advanced cancers. Generated by immunoSEQ multiplex PCR, the TCRdb table keeps only in-frame clones and is missing some. The table has over 25,000 clones, roughly four fifths seen once. Sequencing used CD4+ or CD8+ T cells sorted from blood, obtained in a trial of the OX40 agonist ivuxolimab. All receptors come from an adult with an advanced solid tumor such as melanoma, head and neck, liver or kidney cancer.

This clone was seen a few times. The chain couples TRBV7-9 to TRBJ2-2; D assignment may be TRBD1 or TRBD2 (5 bases each). Trimming shortened V by 1 base and J by 2 bases, and 11 bases separated the two germline ends. CDR1 and CDR2 from the germline V gene are SEHNR and FQNEAQ (reference sequence). This CDR3 spans 16 amino acids. The CDR3 loop is CASSLVYGANTGELFF. The CDR3 nucleotides read TGTGCCAGCAGCTTAGTATACGGGGCTAACACCGGGGAGCTGTTTTTT.

V is TRBV7-8 and J is TRBJ1-4; possible D gene TRBD1, 6 bases. The ends were cut back, 5 bases at V and 2 bases at J, with 15 bases in the middle. CDR3 length: 16 amino acids. Germline V CDR1 and CDR2: SGHVS, FQNEAQ. The DNA of the CDR3 is TGTGCCAGCAGCAAACAGGGATGGTATACTAATGAAAAACTGTTTTTT. Its translation: CASSKQGWYTNEKLFF. Variable domain in full (rest from reference TRBV7-8 and TRBJ1-4): GAGVSQSPRYKVAKRGQDVALRCDPISGHVSLFWYQQALGQGPEFLTYFQNEAQLDKSGLPSDRFFAERPEGSVSTLKIQRTQQEDSAVYLCASSKQGWYTNEKLFFGSGTQLSVL.

The V call is TRBV6-1, the J call TRBJ2-7, with 8 bases that match TRBD1. From germline, CDR1 is MNHNS and CDR2 SASEGT. With V trimmed by 6 bases and J by 4 bases, 11 bases remained unmatched. The CDR3 has 15 residues. Written as DNA, the CDR3 is TGTGCCAGCAGCATGATGCGGGGACAGGCGTACGAGCAGTACTTC. It specifies CASSMMRGQAYEQYF.

This chain connects TRBV14 to TRBJ2-2; unclear D gene. Germline values: CDR1 SGHDN, CDR2 FVKESK. Trimming stripped 2 bases from V and 6 bases from J, with 13 bases between. The length of the CDR3 is 15 residues. This CDR3 is CASSQSRRIAGELFF. The CDR3 DNA is TGTGCCAGCAGCCAATCCAGGCGTATTGCCGGGGAGCTGTTTTTT.

This chain joins TRBV28 and TRBJ2-2, with 7 bases fitting TRBD1. Per germline, CDR1 MDHEN and CDR2 SYDVKM. The CDR3 is 16 amino acids. Germline trimming cut 5 bases from V and 6 bases from J; bases unmatched to any gene: 12. The CDR3 loop is CASSTYRGPFPGELFF. The DNA of the CDR3 is TGTGCCAGCAGTACCTACAGGGGCCCCTTCCCCGGGGAGCTGTTTTTT.

This chain uses TRBV4-1 with TRBJ2-1, with 8 bases lining up with TRBD1. This CDR3 comprises 15 residues. V trimming: 0 bases; J trimming: 2 bases; junction bases outside the gene matches: 0. Per the germline V gene, CDR1 is MGHRA and CDR2 is YSYEKL. This CDR3 reads CASSQEGQAYNEQFF. CDR3 nucleotide sequence: TGCGCCAGCAGCCAAGAGGGACAGGCCTACAATGAGCAGTTCTTC.

This clone was seen a few times. This chain joins TRBV5-1 and TRBJ1-1; D not resolved. This CDR3 has 15 amino acids. Trimming cost V 3 bases and J 0 bases, with 12 bases left between them. Germline CDR1 and CDR2: SGHRS and YFSETQ. The CDR3 nucleotides read TGCGCCAGCAGCTCCCAGACGGCCATGAACACTGAAGCTTTCTTT. It specifies CASSSQTAMNTEAFF.

This clone was detected a few times. The V call is TRBV11-1, the J call TRBJ2-7; TRBD1 is a possible D gene (5 bases). The CDR3 spans 13 residues. With 3 bases removed from V and 3 bases from J, the gap between germline ends came to 9 bases. Germline values: CDR1 SGHAT, CDR2 FQDESV (reference sequence). The CDR3 DNA follows: TGTGCCAGCAGCTTCTTCCAGGGCTACGAGCAGTACTTC. It encodes CASSFFQGYEQYF.

This clone was seen a few times. The rearrangement joins TRBV11-2 to TRBJ2-7; D ambiguous. CDR1 is SGHAT, CDR2 FQNNGV, per germline. This CDR3 contains 16 residues. The V end lost 4 bases, the J end lost 0 bases, and 16 bases lay between the germline ends. CDR3 sequence reads: CASSSLESSSSYEQYF. CDR3 nucleotide sequence: TGTGCCAGCAGCTCCCTTGAATCTTCCAGCTCCTACGAGCAGTACTTC.